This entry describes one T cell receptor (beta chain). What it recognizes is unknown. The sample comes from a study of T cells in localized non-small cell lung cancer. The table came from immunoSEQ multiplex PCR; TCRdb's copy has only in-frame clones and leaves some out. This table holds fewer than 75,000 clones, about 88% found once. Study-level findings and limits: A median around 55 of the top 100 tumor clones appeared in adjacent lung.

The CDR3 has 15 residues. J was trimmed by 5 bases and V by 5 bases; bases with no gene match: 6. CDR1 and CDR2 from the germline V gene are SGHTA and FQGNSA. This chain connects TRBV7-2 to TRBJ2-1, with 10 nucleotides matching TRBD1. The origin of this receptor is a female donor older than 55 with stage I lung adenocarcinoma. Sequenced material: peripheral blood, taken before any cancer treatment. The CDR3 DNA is TGTGCCAGCAGCCAAGACAGGGGGCATCACAATGAGCAGTTCTTC. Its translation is CASSQDRGHHNEQFF.